Sequencing of this TCR beta chain was carried out in a study of T-cell reconstitution after alpha-beta-depleted transplantation in children. The CDR3 loop spans 15 amino acids. The trim removed 7 bases at V and 7 bases at J, leaving 11 bases unmatched. CDR1 SGHRS and CDR2 YFSETQ come from the germline V gene. Unique molecular identifiers were used to barcode this TCRbeta library. TCRdb fed the PCR reads into MiXCR, producing one record per CDR3 protein. Found here are some 500,000 distinct CDR3 sequences, about 17% of them singletons; the top ten hold 3.3%. The clonotype originates from a human donor who donated a stem cell graft to a child with acute lymphoblastic leukemia. The genes are TRBV5-1 and TRBJ2-1; TRBD1 aligns across 10 bases. Sample: PBMCs from the stem cell graft donor, taken from the stem cell graft. The CDR3 bases are TGCGCCAGCGGTACCGGGACAGGGGACGATAATGAGCAGTTCTTC. This encodes CASGTGTGDDNEQFF.